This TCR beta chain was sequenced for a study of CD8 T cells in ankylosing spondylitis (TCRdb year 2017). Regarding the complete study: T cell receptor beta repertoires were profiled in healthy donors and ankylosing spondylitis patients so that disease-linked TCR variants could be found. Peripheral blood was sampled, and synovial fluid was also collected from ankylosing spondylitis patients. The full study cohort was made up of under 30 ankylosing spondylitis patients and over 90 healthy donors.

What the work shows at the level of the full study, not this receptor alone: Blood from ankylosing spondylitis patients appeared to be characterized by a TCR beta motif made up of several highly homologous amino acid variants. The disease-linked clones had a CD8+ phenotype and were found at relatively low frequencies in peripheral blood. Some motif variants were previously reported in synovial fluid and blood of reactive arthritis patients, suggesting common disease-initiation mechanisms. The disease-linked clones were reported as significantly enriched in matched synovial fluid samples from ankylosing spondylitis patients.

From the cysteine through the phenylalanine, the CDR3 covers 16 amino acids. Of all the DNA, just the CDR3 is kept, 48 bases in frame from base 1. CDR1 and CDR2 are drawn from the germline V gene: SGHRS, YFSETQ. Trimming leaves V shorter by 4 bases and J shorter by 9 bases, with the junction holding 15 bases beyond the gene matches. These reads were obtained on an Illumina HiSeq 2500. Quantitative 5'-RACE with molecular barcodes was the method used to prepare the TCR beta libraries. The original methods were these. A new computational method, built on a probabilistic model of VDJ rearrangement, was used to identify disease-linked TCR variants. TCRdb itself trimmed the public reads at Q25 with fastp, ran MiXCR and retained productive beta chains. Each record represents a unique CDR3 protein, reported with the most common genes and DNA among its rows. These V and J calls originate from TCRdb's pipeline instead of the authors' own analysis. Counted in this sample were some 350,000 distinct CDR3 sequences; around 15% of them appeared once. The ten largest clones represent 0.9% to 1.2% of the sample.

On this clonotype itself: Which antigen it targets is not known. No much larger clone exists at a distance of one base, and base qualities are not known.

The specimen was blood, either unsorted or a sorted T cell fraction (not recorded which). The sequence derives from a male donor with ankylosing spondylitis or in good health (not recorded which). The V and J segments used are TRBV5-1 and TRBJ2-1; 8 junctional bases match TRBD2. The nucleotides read TGCGCCAGCAGCCCCGGGGGGGGGCAAATTCTAAGTGAGCAGTTCTTC. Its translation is CASSPGGGQILSEQFF.